The 10 T cell receptor beta chains below were found in one sample sequenced in a study of identical twins. TCRdb passed the 5' RACE reads through MiXCR, listing each CDR3 protein once. The data contain around 570,000 distinct CDR3 sequences, over 8.5% of them singletons. The same sample was also used in a study of yellow fever vaccine responses in identical twins.

The sequencing input was PBMCs. These receptors came from a woman aged 18-30 years in good health.

This clonotype was detected many times. In nucleotides, the CDR3 is TGCAGCGTTGAATTCAGGGCCCAAGAGACCCAGTACTTC. Residues: CSVEFRAQETQYF. The chain links TRBV29-1 to TRBJ2-5, with D possibly TRBD1 on 5 matching bases. Germline V CDR1 and CDR2: SQVTM, ANQGSEA. The ends were cut back, 2 bases at V and 1 base at J, with 8 bases in the middle. CDR3 length equals 13 residues.

V and J are TRBV2 and TRBJ1-4, with D perhaps matching TRBD1 (6 bases). The CDR3 length is 12 residues. CDR1 is SNHLY and CDR2 is FYNNEI in the germline V gene. V lost 7 bases to trimming and J lost 8 bases, with 11 bases between them. For the CDR3, the DNA is TGTGCCAGCAAGGGGGGTCGCGAAAAACTGTTTTTT. Encoded protein: CASKGGREKLFF.

In its sample, this clonotype was seen a few times. CDR3 DNA: TGCAGTGCTAGTGGGGACTTACCCTACGAGCAGTACTTC. This sequence encodes CSASGDLPYEQYF. This sequence joins TRBV20-1 and TRBJ2-7; possibly TRBD2 for D (6 bases). The V gene's germline CDR1 is DFQATT and CDR2 SNEGSKA (reference sequence). V was shortened by 3 bases and J by 2 bases, with 11 bases between the two germline ends. This CDR3 has 13 residues.

This chain joins TRBV21-1 and TRBJ1-5; no check of the table's D call, TRBD1, against the DNA was made. TRBV21-1 constitutes a pseudogene. This CDR3 has 16 residues. CDR3 loop: CASSPQGRRRNQPQHF. As DNA, the CDR3 is TGTGCCAGCAGTCCCCAGGGGAGGCGTCGCAATCAGCCCCAGCATTTT.

Ten or more counts support this clonotype. This chain joins TRBV28 and TRBJ2-7; 11 nucleotides line up with TRBD2. V lost 4 bases and J lost 6; bases outside the gene matches: 11. The CDR3 totals 16 residues. Per germline, CDR1 MDHEN and CDR2 SYDVKM. The CDR3 nucleotides read TGTGCCAGCAGTTCCTTAGCGGGAGGGGTGTCGTTCGAGCAGTACTTC. Translation gives CASSSLAGGVSFEQYF. The entire variable domain, with the rest obtained from reference TRBV28 and TRBJ2-7, is as follows: DVKVTQSSRYLVKRTGEKVFLECVQDMDHENMFWYRQDPGLGLRLIYFSYDVKMKEKGDIPEGYSVSREKKERFSLILESASTNQTSMYLCASSSLAGGVSFEQYFGPGTRLTVT.

This clonotype was picked up a small number of times. This chain connects TRBV12-3 or TRBV12-4 to TRBJ1-2, with 11 bases lining up with TRBD1. Germline trimming cut 6 bases from V and 8 bases from J; bases unmatched to any gene: 8. This CDR3 region has 14 residues. The CDR3 is CASRYGQGAGGYTF. CDR3 bases: TGTGCCAGCAGATACGGACAGGGGGCGGGAGGCTACACCTTC.

There are many counts of this clonotype. The rearrangement joins TRBV10-3 to TRBJ1-5; D is undetermined. There are 15 residues in the CDR3. Looked up from germline, CDR1 is ENHRY and CDR2 is SYGVKD. V was cut by 6 bases and J by 4 bases, with 16 bases left in between. Here the CDR3 reads CAISQHRDLNQPQHF. Written as DNA, the CDR3 is TGTGCCATCAGCCAGCACCGGGATCTTAATCAGCCCCAGCATTTT.

This clonotype was detected ten times or more. This chain connects TRBV4-3 to TRBJ2-1; 12 bases are a match to TRBD2. The CDR3 covers 16 residues. Germline V gene lookup returns CDR1 LGHNA and CDR2 YSLEER. The junction had 5 bases not matched to a gene; V was cut back by 4 bases and J by 4 bases. In nucleotides, the CDR3 is TGCGCCAGCAGCCGACTAGCGGGAGAGAGGTACAATGAGCAGTTCTTC. It codes for CASSRLAGERYNEQFF.

Only a few counts were recorded for this clonotype. The rearrangement uses TRBV6-1 and TRBJ2-3, with TRBD2 identical over 10 bases. Germline V CDR1 and CDR2: MNHNS, SASEGT. V was pared by 6 bases and J by 5 bases, with 17 bases of the junction left unmatched. The length of the CDR3 is 18 residues. The CDR3 reads CASSQLAGHAGGIDTQYF. CDR3 nucleotide sequence: TGTGCCAGCAGCCAACTAGCGGGGCACGCGGGAGGTATAGATACGCAGTATTTT.

This clonotype came up many times. The gene calls are TRBV15 and TRBJ2-7; D may correspond to TRBD1 or TRBD2 (7 bases each). The CDR3 runs to 13 residues. V was clipped by 8 bases and J by 3 bases, with 14 bases between them. Per the germline V gene, CDR1 is LNHNV and CDR2 is YYDKDF (reference sequence). The CDR3 nucleotides read TGTGCCACCCAAGCAGGGGGGGACTACGAGCAGTACTTC. Translation gives CATQAGGDYEQYF.